The following is a T cell receptor (beta chain) sequence with its context. Its antigen is as yet unknown. The sample comes from a study of response to subunit inactivated influenza vaccine. TCRdb called the RT-PCR reads again in MiXCR, with one record for every CDR3 protein. This table has approximately 500,000 distinct CDR3 sequences, around 21% appearing once. Germline V gene lookup returns CDR1 SGHAT and CDR2 FQNNGV. The CDR3 has 20 residues. The V gene end was trimmed by 5 bases and the J gene end by 2 bases; junction bases not matched to a gene: 15. Study findings and constraints: Each seasonal influenza vaccination, the authors suggested, recruits few new T cells.

This sample also belongs to another study, concerning T cells expressing NK-cell markers. As reported in that work: The cDNA for TCR beta came from 5'RACE template switching with UMIs. An anti-gamma-delta TCR antibody restricted sorting to alpha-beta TCR T cells in several experiments.

The TCR sequence derives from a man over 45 who received an inactivated influenza vaccine. V is TRBV11-2 and J is TRBJ2-1; the match to TRBD2 covers 13 bases. This specimen consisted of CD4+ T cells sorted from PBMCs, obtained 11 to 12 days after vaccination. CDR3 protein: CASSGPHLWTSGSTYNEQFF. The CDR3 bases are TGTGCCAGCAGCGGACCCCACCTTTGGACTAGCGGGAGTACCTACAATGAGCAGTTCTTC.